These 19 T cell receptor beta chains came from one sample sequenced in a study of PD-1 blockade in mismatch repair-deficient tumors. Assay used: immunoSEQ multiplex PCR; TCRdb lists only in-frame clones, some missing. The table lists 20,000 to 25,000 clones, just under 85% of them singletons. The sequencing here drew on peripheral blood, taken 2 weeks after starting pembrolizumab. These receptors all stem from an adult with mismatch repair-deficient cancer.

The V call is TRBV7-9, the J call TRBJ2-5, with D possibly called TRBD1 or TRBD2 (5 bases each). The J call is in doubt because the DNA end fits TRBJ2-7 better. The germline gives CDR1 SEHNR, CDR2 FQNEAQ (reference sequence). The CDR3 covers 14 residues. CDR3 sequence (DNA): TGTGCCAGCAGCTCCGGGACGGGGCACTACGAGCAGTACTTC. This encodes CASSSGTGHYEQYF.

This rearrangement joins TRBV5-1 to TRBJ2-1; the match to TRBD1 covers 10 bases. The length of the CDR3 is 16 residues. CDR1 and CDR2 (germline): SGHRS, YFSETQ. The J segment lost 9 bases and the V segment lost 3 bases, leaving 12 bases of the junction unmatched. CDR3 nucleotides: TGCGCCAGCAGCTCCCAGACAGGGGGCCTAGGGGGTGAGCAGTTCTTC. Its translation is CASSSQTGGLGGEQFF.

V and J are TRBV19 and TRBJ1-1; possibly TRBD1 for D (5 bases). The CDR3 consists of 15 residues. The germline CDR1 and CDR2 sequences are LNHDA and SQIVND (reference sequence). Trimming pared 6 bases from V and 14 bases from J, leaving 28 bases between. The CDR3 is CASSLQGPPADPSFF. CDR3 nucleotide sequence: TGTGCCAGTAGCCTTCAGGGACCGCCAGCCGATCCATCCTTCTTT.

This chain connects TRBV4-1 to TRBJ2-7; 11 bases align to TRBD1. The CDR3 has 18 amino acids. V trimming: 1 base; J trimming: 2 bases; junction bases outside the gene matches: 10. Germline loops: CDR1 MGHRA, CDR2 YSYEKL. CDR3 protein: CASSQVYTGTGGTYEQYF. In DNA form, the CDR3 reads TGCGCCAGCAGCCAAGTCTATACCGGGACAGGGGGAACCTACGAGCAGTACTTC.

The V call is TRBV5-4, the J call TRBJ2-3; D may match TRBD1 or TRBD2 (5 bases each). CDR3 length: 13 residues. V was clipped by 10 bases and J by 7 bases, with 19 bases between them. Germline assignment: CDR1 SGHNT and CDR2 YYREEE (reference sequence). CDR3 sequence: CAAQWGFANTQYF. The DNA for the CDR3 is TGTGCCGCCCAGTGGGGGTTTGCTAATACGCAGTATTTT.

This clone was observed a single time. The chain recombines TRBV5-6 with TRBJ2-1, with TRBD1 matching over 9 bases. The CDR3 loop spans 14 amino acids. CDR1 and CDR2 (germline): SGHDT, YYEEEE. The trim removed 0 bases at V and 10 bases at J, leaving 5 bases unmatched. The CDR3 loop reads CASSLGTGGGEQFF. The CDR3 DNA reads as TGTGCCAGCAGCTTGGGAACAGGGGGCGGAGAGCAGTTCTTC. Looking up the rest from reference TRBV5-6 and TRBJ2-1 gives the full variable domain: DAGVTQSPTHLIKTRGQQVTLRCSPKSGHDTVSWYQQALGQGPQFIFQYYEEEERQRGNFPDRFSGHQFPNYSSELNVNALLLGDSALYLCASSLGTGGGEQFFGPGTRLTVL.

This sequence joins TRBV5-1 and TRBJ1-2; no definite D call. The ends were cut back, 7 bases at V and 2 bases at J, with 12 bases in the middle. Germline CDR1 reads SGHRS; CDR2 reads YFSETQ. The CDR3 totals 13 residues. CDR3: CASAAGLNYGYTF. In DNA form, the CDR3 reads TGCGCCAGCGCCGCCGGACTGAACTATGGCTACACCTTC.

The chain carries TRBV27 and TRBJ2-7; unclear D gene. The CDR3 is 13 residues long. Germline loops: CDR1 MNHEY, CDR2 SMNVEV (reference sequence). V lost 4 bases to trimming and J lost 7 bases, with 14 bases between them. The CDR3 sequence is CASSSGASSEQYF. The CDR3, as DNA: TGTGCCAGCAGTTCCGGTGCATCCTCGGAGCAGTACTTC.

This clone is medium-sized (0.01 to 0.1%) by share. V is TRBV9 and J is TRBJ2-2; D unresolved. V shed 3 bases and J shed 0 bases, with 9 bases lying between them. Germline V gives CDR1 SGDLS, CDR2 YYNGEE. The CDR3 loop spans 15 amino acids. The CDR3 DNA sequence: TGTGCCAGCAGCGAACAACGTGCGAACACCGGGGAGCTGTTTTTT. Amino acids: CASSEQRANTGELFF.

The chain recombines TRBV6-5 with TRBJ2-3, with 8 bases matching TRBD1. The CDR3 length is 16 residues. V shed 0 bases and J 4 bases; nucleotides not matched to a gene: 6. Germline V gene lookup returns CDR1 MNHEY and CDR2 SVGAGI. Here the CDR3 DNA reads TGTGCCAGCAGTTACTCGACCGGGACAGGCGCAGATACGCAGTATTTT. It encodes CASSYSTGTGADTQYF.

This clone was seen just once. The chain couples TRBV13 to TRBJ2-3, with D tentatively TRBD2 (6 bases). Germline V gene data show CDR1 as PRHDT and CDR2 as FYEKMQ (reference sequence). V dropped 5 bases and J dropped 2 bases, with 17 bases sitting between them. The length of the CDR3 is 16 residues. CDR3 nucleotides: TGTGCCAGCAGCCCCCGAGGGACTTCCCTCACAGATACGCAGTATTTT. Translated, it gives CASSPRGTSLTDTQYF.

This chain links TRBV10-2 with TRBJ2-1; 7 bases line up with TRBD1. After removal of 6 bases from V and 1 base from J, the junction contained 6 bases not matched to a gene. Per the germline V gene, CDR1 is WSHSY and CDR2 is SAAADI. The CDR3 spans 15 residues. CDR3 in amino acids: CASRGTGVSYNEQFF. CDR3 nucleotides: TGCGCCAGCAGAGGAACAGGGGTTTCCTACAATGAGCAGTTCTTC.

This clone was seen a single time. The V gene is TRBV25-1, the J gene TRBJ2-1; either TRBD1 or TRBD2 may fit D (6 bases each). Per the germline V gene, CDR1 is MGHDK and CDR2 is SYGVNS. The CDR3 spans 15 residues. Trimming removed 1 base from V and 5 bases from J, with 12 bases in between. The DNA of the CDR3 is TGTGCCAGCAGTGAATCGGGGGACATCCACAATGAGCAGTTCTTC. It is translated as CASSESGDIHNEQFF.

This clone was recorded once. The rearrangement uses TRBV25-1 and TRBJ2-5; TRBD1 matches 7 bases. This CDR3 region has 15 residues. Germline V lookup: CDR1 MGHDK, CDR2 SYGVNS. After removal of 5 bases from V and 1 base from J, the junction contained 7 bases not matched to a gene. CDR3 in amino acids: CASSNGQDLQETQYF. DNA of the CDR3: TGTGCCAGCAGTAACGGACAGGATCTCCAAGAGACCCAGTACTTC. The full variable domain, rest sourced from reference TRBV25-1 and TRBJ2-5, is EADIYQTPRYLVIGTGKKITLECSQTMGHDKMYWYQQDPGMELHLIHYSYGVNSTEKGDLSSESTVSRIRTEHFPLTLESARPSHTSQYLCASSNGQDLQETQYFGPGTRLLVL.

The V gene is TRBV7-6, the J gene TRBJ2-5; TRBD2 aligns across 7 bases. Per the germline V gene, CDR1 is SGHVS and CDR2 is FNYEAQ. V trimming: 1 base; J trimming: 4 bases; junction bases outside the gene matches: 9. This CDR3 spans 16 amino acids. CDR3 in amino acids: CASSLEKRRETETQYF. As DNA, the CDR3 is TGTGCCAGCAGCTTAGAGAAAAGGCGGGAGACAGAGACCCAGTACTTC.

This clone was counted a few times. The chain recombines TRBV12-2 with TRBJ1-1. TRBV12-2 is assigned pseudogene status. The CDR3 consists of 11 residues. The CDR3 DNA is TGTGCAAGTCGCCCACGGGCTGAAGCTTTCTTT. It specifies CASRPRAEAFF.

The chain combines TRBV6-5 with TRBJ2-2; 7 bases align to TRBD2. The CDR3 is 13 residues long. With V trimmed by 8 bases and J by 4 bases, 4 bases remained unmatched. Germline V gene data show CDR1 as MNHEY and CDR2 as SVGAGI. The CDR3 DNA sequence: TGTGCCAGCGGGAGGGTGAGCACCGGGGAGCTGTTTTTT. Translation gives CASGRVSTGELFF.

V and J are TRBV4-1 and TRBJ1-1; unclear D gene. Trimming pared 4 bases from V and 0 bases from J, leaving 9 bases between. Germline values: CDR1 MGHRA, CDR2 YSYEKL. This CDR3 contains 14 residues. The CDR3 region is CASSLAGMNTEAFF. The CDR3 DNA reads TGCGCCAGCAGCCTCGCCGGTATGAACACTGAAGCTTTCTTT.

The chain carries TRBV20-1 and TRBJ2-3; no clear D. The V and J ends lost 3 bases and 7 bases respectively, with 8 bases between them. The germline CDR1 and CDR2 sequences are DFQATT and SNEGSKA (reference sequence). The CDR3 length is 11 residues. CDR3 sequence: CSASSANTQYF. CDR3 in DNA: TGCAGTGCTAGTTCAGCGAATACGCAGTATTTT.